The 8 T cell receptor beta chains below all came from one sample that was sequenced in a study of blood T cell repertoires in COVID-19. TCRdb's copy holds only in-frame clones and misses some; the assay was immunoSEQ multiplex PCR. This sample carries about 97,000 clones, 70% to 90% of them seen once, and the ten largest clones take more than 9%. Sequencing was done on a sample of peripheral blood. These receptors were collected from a woman in her 30s with acute or convalescent COVID-19.

The V and J genes are TRBV11-2 and TRBJ2-7; the match to TRBD2 covers 8 bases. The V segment lost 5 bases and the J segment 3 bases; nucleotides outside the gene matches: 12. CDR1 and CDR2 from the germline V gene are SGHAT and FQNNGV. The CDR3 covers 16 residues. The CDR3 coding sequence is TGTGCCAGCAGCCCAATGTTAGGGCGGGGGGTCTACGAGCAGTACTTC. Protein product: CASSPMLGRGVYEQYF.

V gene TRBV5-4 combines with J gene TRBJ1-6, with 10 bases aligning to TRBD1. With V trimmed by 3 bases and J by 7 bases, 7 bases remained unmatched. Germline V gene data show CDR1 as SGHNT and CDR2 as YYREEE (reference sequence). The length of the CDR3 is 16 residues. The CDR3 DNA is TGTGCCAGCAGCTCGGGGGTGGGACAGGGGAATTCACCCCTCCACTTT. It is translated as CASSSGVGQGNSPLHF.

The gene calls are TRBV19 and TRBJ2-1, with TRBD2 as a possible D gene (5 bases). The CDR3 has 14 residues. Germline-derived CDR1 and CDR2 are LNHDA and SQIVND (reference sequence). Trimming took 7 bases from V and 8 from J, leaving 18 bases between them. The CDR3 sequence is CASTGNVVYDEQFF. As DNA, the CDR3 is TGTGCCAGTACCGGGAATGTAGTTTACGATGAGCAGTTCTTC.

J is TRBJ2-1 and V is TRBV6-4; possible D gene TRBD2, 5 bases. Trimming left V 6 bases short and J 7 bases short, with 16 bases between. The germline V gene encodes CDR1 MRHNA and CDR2 SNTAGT. This CDR3 is built from 14 residues. CDR3 sequence reads: CASSHDPGGNEQFF. The CDR3 bases are TGTGCCAGCAGCCACGACCCGGGCGGGAATGAGCAGTTCTTC.

This chain uses TRBV30 with TRBJ1-2; TRBD1 is a possible D gene (6 bases). The V gene's germline CDR1 is GTSNPN and CDR2 SVGIG (reference sequence). Trimming stripped 7 bases from V and 1 base from J, with 22 bases between. The CDR3 sequence is 16 residues long. This chain's CDR3 is CAYLTRTATINYGYTF. Written as DNA, the CDR3 is TGTGCCTACCTAACCCGGACAGCCACGATTAACTATGGCTACACCTTC.

The gene calls are TRBV2 and TRBJ1-4; maybe TRBD1 (5 bases). CDR3 length equals 11 residues. The germline V gene encodes CDR1 SNHLY and CDR2 FYNNEI. Trimming stripped 10 bases from V and 7 bases from J, with 10 bases between. CDR3 DNA: TGTGCCATCCGGAGGGGTGAAAAACTGTTTTTT. Amino acids: CAIRRGEKLFF.

V is TRBV29-1 and J is TRBJ2-7; perhaps TRBD1 as D (6 bases). The CDR3 loop spans 13 amino acids. Germline-derived CDR1 and CDR2 are SQVTM and ANQGSEA. Between the trimmed V and J ends, which lost 6 bases and 2 bases, there was a span of 14 bases. CDR3 sequence reads: CSVVRDTPYEQYF. Written as DNA, the CDR3 is TGCAGCGTGGTCCGGGACACCCCCTACGAGCAGTACTTC.

The V call is TRBV28, the J call TRBJ2-3; 12 positions match TRBD2. CDR3 length: 19 amino acids. V lost 0 bases and J lost 0; bases outside the gene matches: 7. CDR1 and CDR2 from the germline V gene are MDHEN and SYDVKM. Here the CDR3 reads CASSLWRLAGEGSTDTQYF. DNA for the CDR3: TGTGCCAGCAGTTTATGGAGACTAGCGGGGGAAGGCAGCACAGATACGCAGTATTTT.